This TCR beta chain derives from a study of blood T cell repertoires in COVID-19. Repertoires were generated with immunoSEQ multiplex PCR, while TCRdb's copy carries only in-frame clones and drops some. Among 100,000 to 150,000 clones listed, 55% to 75% were seen once. CDR1 is MNHNS and CDR2 is SASEGT in the germline V gene. Germline trimming cut 3 bases from V and 1 base from J; bases unmatched to any gene: 0. The CDR3 is 16 amino acids. The V and J genes are TRBV6-1 and TRBJ2-3; TRBD2 aligns across 14 bases. What was sequenced was peripheral blood. The receptor was derived from a human donor with acute or convalescent COVID-19. The donor label of this sample is uncertain. This CDR3 is CASSETSGGGTDTQYF. The CDR3 DNA sequence: TGTGCCAGCAGTGAGACTAGCGGGGGGGGCACAGATACGCAGTATTTT.